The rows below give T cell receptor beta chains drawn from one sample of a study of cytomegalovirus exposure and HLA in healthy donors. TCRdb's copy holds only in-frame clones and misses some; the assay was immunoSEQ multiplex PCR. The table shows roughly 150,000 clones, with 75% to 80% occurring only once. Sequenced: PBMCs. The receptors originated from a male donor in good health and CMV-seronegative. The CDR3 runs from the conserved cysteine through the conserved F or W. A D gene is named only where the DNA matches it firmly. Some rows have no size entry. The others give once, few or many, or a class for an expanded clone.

cdr3_nt: TGCGCCAGCAGCGTGGGACTAGCGGGGGAAAATGAGCAGTTCTTC
cdr3_aa: CASSVGLAGENEQFF
v_call: TRBV5-1
d_call: TRBD2
j_call: TRBJ2-1
clone_size: NA

cdr3_nt: TGTGCCATCAGTGAGGTAGCTAGCGGGATTATGGAGCAGTACTTC
cdr3_aa: CAISEVASGIMEQYF
v_call: TRBV10-3
d_call: TRBD2
j_call: TRBJ2-5
clone_size: NA

cdr3_nt: TGTGCCATCACCCCGGGGGTTCACTATGGCTACACCTTC
cdr3_aa: CAITPGVHYGYTF
v_call: TRBV10-3
d_call: NA
j_call: TRBJ1-2
clone_size: NA

cdr3_nt: TGTGCCAGCAGCCTTAGACTGCGGGCAAATCGCTATGGCTACACCTTC
cdr3_aa: CASSLRLRANRYGYTF
v_call: TRBV5-6
d_call: NA
j_call: TRBJ1-2
clone_size: NA

cdr3_nt: TGTGCCAGCAGCTTAAGGCCAGCGTCAGATACGCAGTATTTT
cdr3_aa: CASSLRPASDTQYF
v_call: TRBV13
d_call: NA
j_call: TRBJ2-3
clone_size: NA

cdr3_nt: TGCGCCAGCACCTTAACCGGACAGGCCTACACTGAAGCTTTCTTT
cdr3_aa: CASTLTGQAYTEAFF
v_call: TRBV5-1
d_call: TRBD1
j_call: TRBJ1-1
clone_size: NA

cdr3_nt: TGTGCCAGCAGCTATTTAGCGGGCTATAACACCGGGGAGCTGTTTTTT
cdr3_aa: CASSYLAGYNTGELFF
v_call: TRBV7-8
d_call: TRBD2
j_call: TRBJ2-2
clone_size: NA

cdr3_nt: TGTGCCAGCAGTGCGGAGTACTATGGCTACACCTTC
cdr3_aa: CASSAEYYGYTF
v_call: TRBV2
d_call: NA
j_call: TRBJ1-2
clone_size: NA

cdr3_nt: TGTTCCAGCAGCTTAGGTTTGACAGGTTCATCTGGGGCCAACGTCCTGACTTTC
cdr3_aa: CSSSLGLTGSSGANVLTF
v_call: TRBV7-9
d_call: NA
j_call: TRBJ2-6
clone_size: few

cdr3_nt: TGTGCCAGCAGCGTAGGTACCAGTAGCAATTCACCCCTCCACTTT
cdr3_aa: CASSVGTSSNSPLHF
v_call: TRBV9
d_call: NA
j_call: TRBJ1-6
clone_size: NA

cdr3_nt: TGTGCCAGCAGCTTTCTCGGGGGGGTTTTGAACACTGAAGCTTTCTTT
cdr3_aa: CASSFLGGVLNTEAFF
v_call: TRBV11-3
d_call: NA
j_call: TRBJ1-1
clone_size: NA

cdr3_nt: TGCAGCGCCCGGACAGGGGGCACCGAGCAGTACTTC
cdr3_aa: CSARTGGTEQYF
v_call: TRBV29-1
d_call: TRBD1
j_call: TRBJ2-7
clone_size: NA

cdr3_nt: TGTGCTAGTGGTTTGGCCCGGGACAGCAACTATGGCTACACCTTC
cdr3_aa: CASGLARDSNYGYTF
v_call: TRBV12-5
d_call: TRBD1
j_call: TRBJ1-2
clone_size: NA

cdr3_nt: TGTGCCAGCAGCTTAGAGCCTCGAGCGGGATCCGAGCAGTACTTC
cdr3_aa: CASSLEPRAGSEQYF
v_call: TRBV7-2
d_call: TRBD2
j_call: TRBJ2-7
clone_size: NA

cdr3_nt: TGTTCCAGCAGCCCCACAGCGGGGAGGGGATTTTCTTTAGATGAGCAGTTCTTC
cdr3_aa: CSSSPTAGRGFSLDEQFF
v_call: TRBV7-9
d_call: TRBD2
j_call: TRBJ2-1
clone_size: NA

cdr3_nt: TGTGCTAGTGGTTTGGCCGCCGGGACTAGCGGGGGAGTCATCTACGAGCAGTACTTC
cdr3_aa: CASGLAAGTSGGVIYEQYF
v_call: TRBV12-5
d_call: TRBD2
j_call: TRBJ2-7
clone_size: once

cdr3_nt: TGTGCCAGCAGTTACCCGAACATGTATGGCTACACCTTC
cdr3_aa: CASSYPNMYGYTF
v_call: TRBV6-5
d_call: NA
j_call: TRBJ1-2
clone_size: NA

cdr3_nt: TGTGCCAGCCCCGAGGAGGGCCGGTGGGGCTACACCTTC
cdr3_aa: CASPEEGRWGYTF
v_call: TRBV6-1
d_call: NA
j_call: TRBJ1-2
clone_size: NA

cdr3_nt: TGCGCCAGCAGCGAACAGGGGGGTTCCTACAATGAGCAGTTCTTC
cdr3_aa: CASSEQGGSYNEQFF
v_call: TRBV5-1
d_call: TRBD1
j_call: TRBJ2-1
clone_size: NA

cdr3_nt: TGTGCCAGCAGCTATGTAACAGGGGGCGCGTTAGTATTT
cdr3_aa: CASSYVTGGALVF
v_call: TRBV5-4
d_call: TRBD1
j_call: TRBJ2-3
clone_size: NA

cdr3_nt: TGTGCCAGCAGCTTGGGTGGAGGCGAGAACACCTTC
cdr3_aa: CASSLGGGENTF
v_call: TRBV5-6
d_call: NA
j_call: TRBJ1-2
clone_size: NA

cdr3_nt: TGTGCCAGCAGTATCCACAGGGTCGGCTATGGCTACACCTTC
cdr3_aa: CASSIHRVGYGYTF
v_call: TRBV6-1
d_call: NA
j_call: TRBJ1-2
clone_size: NA

cdr3_nt: TGTGCCAGCTCACCACGGGGCGGGAGCGAGCAGTACTTC
cdr3_aa: CASSPRGGSEQYF
v_call: TRBV18
d_call: TRBD2
j_call: TRBJ2-7
clone_size: NA

cdr3_nt: TGTGCCAGCAGTGGGGACAGGGGAAACACCATATATTTT
cdr3_aa: CASSGDRGNTIYF
v_call: TRBV2
d_call: TRBD1
j_call: TRBJ1-3
clone_size: NA

cdr3_nt: TGTGCCAGCAGGGGGACAGGGCGGCTATTGGGGGGCTACACCTTC
cdr3_aa: CASRGTGRLLGGYTF
v_call: TRBV6-1
d_call: TRBD1
j_call: TRBJ1-2
clone_size: NA

cdr3_nt: TGTGCCAGCAGTGGTGCCAGCGGGGGGCCAGATACGCAGTATTTT
cdr3_aa: CASSGASGGPDTQYF
v_call: TRBV6-1
d_call: TRBD2
j_call: TRBJ2-3
clone_size: NA

cdr3_nt: TGTGCCAGCAGCCCACAGGGGTACGAGCAGTACTTC
cdr3_aa: CASSPQGYEQYF
v_call: TRBV27
d_call: TRBD1
j_call: TRBJ2-7
clone_size: once

cdr3_nt: TGTGCCAGCAGCGCGGCGGGACCGGATACGCAGTATTTT
cdr3_aa: CASSAAGPDTQYF
v_call: TRBV9
d_call: NA
j_call: TRBJ2-3
clone_size: NA

cdr3_nt: TGCGCCAGCAGCTTGGAAGGCGGGAGGAGCACAGATACGCAGTATTTT
cdr3_aa: CASSLEGGRSTDTQYF
v_call: TRBV5-1
d_call: TRBD2
j_call: TRBJ2-3
clone_size: NA

cdr3_nt: TGTGCCAGCAGCACCAGACTAGCGGGAGCCTTAGAGACCCAGTACTTC
cdr3_aa: CASSTRLAGALETQYF
v_call: TRBV13
d_call: TRBD2
j_call: TRBJ2-5
clone_size: NA

cdr3_nt: TGTGCCAGCAGCTTAGGGCGGGAGGGCGAGCAGTACTTC
cdr3_aa: CASSLGREGEQYF
v_call: TRBV7-7
d_call: TRBD2
j_call: TRBJ2-7
clone_size: NA

cdr3_nt: TGTGCCACCAGCAGGGGCTTTGGATTTGCTGGTGCTTTCTTT
cdr3_aa: CATSRGFGFAGAFF
v_call: TRBV15
d_call: NA
j_call: TRBJ1-1
clone_size: NA

cdr3_nt: TGTGCCAGCAGCTTGGGCGGGAGCTCCTACAATGAGCAGTTCTTC
cdr3_aa: CASSLGGSSYNEQFF
v_call: TRBV13
d_call: TRBD2
j_call: TRBJ2-1
clone_size: NA

cdr3_nt: TGTGCCAGCAGTGAATACAACAACTCCTACGAGCAGTACTTC
cdr3_aa: CASSEYNNSYEQYF
v_call: TRBV6-1
d_call: NA
j_call: TRBJ2-7
clone_size: NA

cdr3_nt: TGTGCCAGCAGCGTAGAGGCGGGTAGGGAGACCCAGTACTTC
cdr3_aa: CASSVEAGRETQYF
v_call: TRBV9
d_call: NA
j_call: TRBJ2-5
clone_size: NA

cdr3_nt: TGCAGCGTTGGGCGGGACAGGGGGTTCTCTGAAGCTTTCTTT
cdr3_aa: CSVGRDRGFSEAFF
v_call: TRBV29-1
d_call: TRBD1
j_call: TRBJ1-1
clone_size: NA

cdr3_nt: TGTGCCAGCAGCCCAGAGGGAATGGCTGAAGCTTTCTTT
cdr3_aa: CASSPEGMAEAFF
v_call: TRBV7-3
d_call: NA
j_call: TRBJ1-1
clone_size: few

cdr3_nt: TGCGCCAGCAGCTTGCAGGGGATCTCCTACAATGAGCAGTTCTTC
cdr3_aa: CASSLQGISYNEQFF
v_call: TRBV5-1
d_call: NA
j_call: TRBJ2-1
clone_size: NA

cdr3_nt: TGTGCCAGCACCACCCGCGGAACGAACACCGGGGAGCTGTTTTTT
cdr3_aa: CASTTRGTNTGELFF
v_call: TRBV7-2
d_call: NA
j_call: TRBJ2-2
clone_size: NA

cdr3_nt: TGCGCCAGCAGCTTAATAGCTTCCGGACTCGCAACAGATACGCAGTATTTT
cdr3_aa: CASSLIASGLATDTQYF
v_call: TRBV5-1
d_call: NA
j_call: TRBJ2-3
clone_size: NA

cdr3_nt: TGCAGCGATCGGACAGCTGAAGAGACCCAGTACTTC
cdr3_aa: CSDRTAEETQYF
v_call: TRBV29-1
d_call: NA
j_call: TRBJ2-5
clone_size: NA

cdr3_nt: TGTGCCAGCAGGACCGGACAGGGGGGCGAAAAACTGTTTTTT
cdr3_aa: CASRTGQGGEKLFF
v_call: TRBV6-1
d_call: TRBD1
j_call: TRBJ1-4
clone_size: few

cdr3_nt: TGTGCCAGCAGCGTAGAGTCGGCCGGGGAGCTGTTTTTT
cdr3_aa: CASSVESAGELFF
v_call: TRBV9
d_call: NA
j_call: TRBJ2-2
clone_size: NA

cdr3_nt: TGTGCCAGCAGCTTAGATGAGAACTATGGCTACACCTTC
cdr3_aa: CASSLDENYGYTF
v_call: TRBV7-9
d_call: NA
j_call: TRBJ1-2
clone_size: NA

cdr3_nt: TGTGCCAGCAGCAAAATGGGACTAGACAGTGAGCAGTTCTTC
cdr3_aa: CASSKMGLDSEQFF
v_call: TRBV2
d_call: TRBD2
j_call: TRBJ2-1
clone_size: NA

cdr3_nt: TGTGCCAGCAGCCCCCGCGGGACTAGCTACGAGCAGTACTTC
cdr3_aa: CASSPRGTSYEQYF
v_call: TRBV9
d_call: TRBD2
j_call: TRBJ2-7
clone_size: NA

cdr3_nt: TGTGCCAGCAGCCAGAACGGACTAGCGGGATATGAGCAGTACTTC
cdr3_aa: CASSQNGLAGYEQYF
v_call: TRBV14
d_call: TRBD2
j_call: TRBJ2-7
clone_size: NA

cdr3_nt: TGTGCCAGCAGCTTGCGGTCAGGGGTGGGTGGCTACACCTTC
cdr3_aa: CASSLRSGVGGYTF
v_call: TRBV5-4
d_call: NA
j_call: TRBJ1-2
clone_size: NA

cdr3_nt: TGTGCCTACCAGGGGGCGAGGGGAAACACCATATATTTT
cdr3_aa: CAYQGARGNTIYF
v_call: TRBV30
d_call: TRBD1
j_call: TRBJ1-3
clone_size: few

cdr3_nt: TGTGCCAGCAAAAAGGAGGGGGGGTATAGCACTGAAGCTTTCTTT
cdr3_aa: CASKKEGGYSTEAFF
v_call: TRBV6-1
d_call: NA
j_call: TRBJ1-1
clone_size: NA

cdr3_nt: TGTGCCAGCAGTCTAGCGGGGGCTTTCAATGAGCAGTTCTTC
cdr3_aa: CASSLAGAFNEQFF
v_call: TRBV6-5
d_call: TRBD2
j_call: TRBJ2-1
clone_size: NA

cdr3_nt: TGTGCCAGCAGTTTAAGTGGGCAGGGGATGACTGAAGCTTTCTTT
cdr3_aa: CASSLSGQGMTEAFF
v_call: TRBV27
d_call: NA
j_call: TRBJ1-1
clone_size: once

cdr3_nt: TGTGCCAGAAGCTTGGGACAGGGAGAGACCCAGTACTTC
cdr3_aa: CARSLGQGETQYF
v_call: TRBV5-3
d_call: TRBD1
j_call: TRBJ2-5
clone_size: few

cdr3_nt: TGCGCCAGCAGCCAAGATCGAGTCACAGGGGGTATTCTTCGTCAGCCCCAGCATTTT
cdr3_aa: CASSQDRVTGGILRQPQHF
v_call: TRBV4-1
d_call: TRBD1
j_call: TRBJ1-5
clone_size: NA

cdr3_nt: TGTGCCAGCAGCGTAGGGGAGGGCAATCAGCCCCAGCATTTT
cdr3_aa: CASSVGEGNQPQHF
v_call: TRBV9
d_call: NA
j_call: TRBJ1-5
clone_size: NA